This T cell receptor beta chain was captured in a study of blood T cell repertoires in COVID-19. Germline V gene sequence: CDR1 SGHTA, CDR2 FQGTGA. The CDR3 consists of 15 residues. The J segment lost 2 bases and the V segment lost 6 bases, leaving 9 bases of the junction unmatched. TCRdb's copy holds only in-frame clones and misses some; the assay was immunoSEQ multiplex PCR. The data show over 95,000 clones, with roughly 79% seen just once and 8% to 13% held by the top ten. The receptor was isolated from a human donor in a cohort sampled during active COVID-19. This sequence joins TRBV7-3 and TRBJ2-7, with TRBD1 identical over 8 bases. Sequenced input: peripheral blood. The DNA for the CDR3 is TGTGCCAGCAGGTTACATGGACAGGGCGCCTACGAGCAGTACTTC. Translating gives CASRLHGQGAYEQYF.